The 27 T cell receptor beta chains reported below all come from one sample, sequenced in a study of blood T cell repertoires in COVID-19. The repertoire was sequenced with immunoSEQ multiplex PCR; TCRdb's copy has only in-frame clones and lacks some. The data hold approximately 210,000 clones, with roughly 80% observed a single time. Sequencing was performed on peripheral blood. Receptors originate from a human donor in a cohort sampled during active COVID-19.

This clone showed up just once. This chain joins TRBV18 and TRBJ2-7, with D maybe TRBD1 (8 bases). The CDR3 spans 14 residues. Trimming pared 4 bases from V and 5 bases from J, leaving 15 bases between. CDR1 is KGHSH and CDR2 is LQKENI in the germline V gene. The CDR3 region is CASSRRTGRDEQYV. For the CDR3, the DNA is TGTGCCAGCTCACGAAGGACAGGGAGGGACGAGCAGTACGTC.

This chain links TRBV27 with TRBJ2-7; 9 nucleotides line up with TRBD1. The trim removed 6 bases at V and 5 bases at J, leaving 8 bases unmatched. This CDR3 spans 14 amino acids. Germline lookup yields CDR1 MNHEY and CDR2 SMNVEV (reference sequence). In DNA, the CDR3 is TGTGCCAGCAGGACTTTCCGGGACAGGGACGAGCAGTACTTC. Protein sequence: CASRTFRDRDEQYF.

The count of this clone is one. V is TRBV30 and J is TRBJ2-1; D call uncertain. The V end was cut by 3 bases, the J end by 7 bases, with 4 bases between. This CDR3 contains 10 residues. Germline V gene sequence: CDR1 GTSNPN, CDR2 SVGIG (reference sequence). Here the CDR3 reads CAWSKNEQFF. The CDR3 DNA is TGTGCCTGGAGCAAAAATGAGCAGTTCTTC.

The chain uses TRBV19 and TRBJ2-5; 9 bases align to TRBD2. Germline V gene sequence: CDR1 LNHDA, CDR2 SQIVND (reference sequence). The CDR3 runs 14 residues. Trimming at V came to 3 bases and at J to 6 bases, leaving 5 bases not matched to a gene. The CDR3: CASSMAGGMKTQYF. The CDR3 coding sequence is TGTGCCAGTAGTATGGCGGGGGGGATGAAGACCCAGTACTTC.

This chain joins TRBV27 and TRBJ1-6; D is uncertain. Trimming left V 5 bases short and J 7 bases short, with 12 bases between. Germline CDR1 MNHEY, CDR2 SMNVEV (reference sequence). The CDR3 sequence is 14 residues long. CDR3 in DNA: TGTGCCAGCAGTCCGACTCTACCAAATTCACCCCTCCACTTT. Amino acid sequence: CASSPTLPNSPLHF.

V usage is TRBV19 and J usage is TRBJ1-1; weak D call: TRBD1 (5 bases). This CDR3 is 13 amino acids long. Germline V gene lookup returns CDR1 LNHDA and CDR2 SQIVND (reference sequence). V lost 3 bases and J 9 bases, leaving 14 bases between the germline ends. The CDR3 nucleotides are TGTGCCAGTAGTATCCCAGGGTCTTGGAAAGCTTTCTTT. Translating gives CASSIPGSWKAFF.

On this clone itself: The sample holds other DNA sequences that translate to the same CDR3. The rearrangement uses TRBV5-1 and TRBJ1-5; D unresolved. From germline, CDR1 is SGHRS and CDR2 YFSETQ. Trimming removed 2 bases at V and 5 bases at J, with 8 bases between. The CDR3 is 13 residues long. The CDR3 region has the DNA TGCGCCAGCAGCTTCTCCGGAGATCAGCCCCAGCATTTT. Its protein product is CASSFSGDQPQHF.

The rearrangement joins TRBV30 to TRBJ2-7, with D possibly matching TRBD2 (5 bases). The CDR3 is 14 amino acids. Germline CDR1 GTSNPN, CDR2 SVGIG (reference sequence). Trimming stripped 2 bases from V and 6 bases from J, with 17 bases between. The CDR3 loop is CAWSNYPGVGEQYV. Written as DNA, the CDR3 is TGTGCCTGGAGTAATTATCCCGGGGTCGGCGAGCAGTACGTC.

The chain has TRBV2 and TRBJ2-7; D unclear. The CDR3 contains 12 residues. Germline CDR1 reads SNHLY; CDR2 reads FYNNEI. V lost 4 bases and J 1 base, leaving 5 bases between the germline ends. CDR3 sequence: CASSAKSYEQYV. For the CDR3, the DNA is TGTGCCAGCAGTGCTAAATCCTACGAGCAGTACGTC.

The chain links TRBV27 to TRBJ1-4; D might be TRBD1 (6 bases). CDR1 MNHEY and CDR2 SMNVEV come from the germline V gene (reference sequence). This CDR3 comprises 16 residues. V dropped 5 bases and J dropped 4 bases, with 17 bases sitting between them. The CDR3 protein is CASSISGHGVNEKLFF. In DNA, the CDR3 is TGTGCCAGCAGTATTTCGGGACACGGCGTTAATGAAAAACTGTTTTTT.

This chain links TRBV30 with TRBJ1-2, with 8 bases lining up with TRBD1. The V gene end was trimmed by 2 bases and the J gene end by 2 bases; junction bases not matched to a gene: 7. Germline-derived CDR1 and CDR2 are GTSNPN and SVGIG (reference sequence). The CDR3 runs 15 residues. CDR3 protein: CAWSTGRQGNYGYTF. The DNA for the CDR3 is TGTGCCTGGAGTACAGGGCGACAGGGGAACTATGGCTACACCTTC. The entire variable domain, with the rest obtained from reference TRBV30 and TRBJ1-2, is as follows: SQTIHQWPATLVQPVGSPLSLECTVEGTSNPNLYWYRQAAGRGLQLLFYSVGIGQISSEVPQNLSASRPQDRQFILSSKKLLLSDSGFYLCAWSTGRQGNYGYTFGSGTRLTVV.

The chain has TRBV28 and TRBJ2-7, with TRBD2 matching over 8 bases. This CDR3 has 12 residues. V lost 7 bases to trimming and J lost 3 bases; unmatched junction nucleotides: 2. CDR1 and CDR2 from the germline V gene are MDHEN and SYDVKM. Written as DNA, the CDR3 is TGTGCCAGCATAAGCGGGAGCTACGAGCAGTACTTC. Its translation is CASISGSYEQYF.

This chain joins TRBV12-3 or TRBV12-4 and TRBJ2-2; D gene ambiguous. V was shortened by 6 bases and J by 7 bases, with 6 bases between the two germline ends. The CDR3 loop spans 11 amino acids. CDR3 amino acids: CASSRVGELFF. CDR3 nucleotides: TGTGCCAGCAGCCGAGTCGGGGAGCTGTTTTTT.

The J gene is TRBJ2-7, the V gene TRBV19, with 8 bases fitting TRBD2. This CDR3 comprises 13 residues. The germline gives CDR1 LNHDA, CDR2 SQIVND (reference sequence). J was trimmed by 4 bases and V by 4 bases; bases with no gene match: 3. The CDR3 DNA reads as TGTGCCAGTAGTAGGACTAGCAGGTACGAGCAGTACTTC. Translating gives CASSRTSRYEQYF.

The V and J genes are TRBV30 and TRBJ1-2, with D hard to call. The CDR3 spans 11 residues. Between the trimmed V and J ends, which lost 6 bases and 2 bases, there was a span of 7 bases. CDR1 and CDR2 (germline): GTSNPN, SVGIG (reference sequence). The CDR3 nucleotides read TGTGCCTGCAAGGAGAACTATGGCTACACCTTC. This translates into CACKENYGYTF.

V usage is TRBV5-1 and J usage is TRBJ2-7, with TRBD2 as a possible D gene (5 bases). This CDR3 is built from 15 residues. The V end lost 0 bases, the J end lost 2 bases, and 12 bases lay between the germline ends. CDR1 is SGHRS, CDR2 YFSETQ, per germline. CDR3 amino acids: CASSLVRGSPYEQYF. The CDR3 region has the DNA TGCGCCAGCAGCTTGGTAAGAGGGTCCCCCTACGAGCAGTACTTC.

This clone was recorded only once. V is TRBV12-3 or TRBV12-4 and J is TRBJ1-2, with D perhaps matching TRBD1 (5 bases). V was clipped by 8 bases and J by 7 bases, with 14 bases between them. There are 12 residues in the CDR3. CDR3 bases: TGTGCCAGCTCGCCCAGGGTGGGTGGCTACACCTTC. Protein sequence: CASSPRVGGYTF.

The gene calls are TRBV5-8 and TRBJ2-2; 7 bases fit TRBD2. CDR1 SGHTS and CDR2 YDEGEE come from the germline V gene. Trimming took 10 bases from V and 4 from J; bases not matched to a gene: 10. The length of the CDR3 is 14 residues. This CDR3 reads CAYKAGNPTGELFF. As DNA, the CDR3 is TGTGCCTATAAAGCGGGAAATCCCACCGGGGAGCTGTTTTTT.

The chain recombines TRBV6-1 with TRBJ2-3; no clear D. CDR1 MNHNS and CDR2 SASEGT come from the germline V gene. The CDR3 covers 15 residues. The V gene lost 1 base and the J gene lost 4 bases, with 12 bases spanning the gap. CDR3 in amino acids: CASSEVNLEADTQYF. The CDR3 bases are TGTGCCAGCAGTGAAGTAAATTTAGAGGCAGATACGCAGTATTTT.

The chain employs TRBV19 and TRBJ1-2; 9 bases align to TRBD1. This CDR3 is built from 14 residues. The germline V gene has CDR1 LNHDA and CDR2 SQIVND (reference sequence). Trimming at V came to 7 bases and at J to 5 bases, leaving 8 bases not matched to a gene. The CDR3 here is CASTLIDRGYGYTF. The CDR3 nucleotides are TGTGCCAGTACCCTCATCGACAGGGGGTATGGCTACACCTTC.

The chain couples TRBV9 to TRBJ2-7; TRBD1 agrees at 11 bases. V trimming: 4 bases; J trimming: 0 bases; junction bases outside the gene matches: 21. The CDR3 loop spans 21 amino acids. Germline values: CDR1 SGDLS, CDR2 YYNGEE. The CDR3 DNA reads TGTGCCAGCAGCTCCAAGCCGGGACAGGGGGTTAGACTTGGGGGCTCCTACGAGCAGTACTTC. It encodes CASSSKPGQGVRLGGSYEQYF.

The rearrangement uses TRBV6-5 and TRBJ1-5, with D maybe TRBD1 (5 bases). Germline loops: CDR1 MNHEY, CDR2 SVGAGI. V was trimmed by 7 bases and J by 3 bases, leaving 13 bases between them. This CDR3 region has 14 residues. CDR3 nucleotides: TGTGCCAGCACCTATGGGGGGTACAATCAGCCCCAGCATTTT. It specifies CASTYGGYNQPQHF.

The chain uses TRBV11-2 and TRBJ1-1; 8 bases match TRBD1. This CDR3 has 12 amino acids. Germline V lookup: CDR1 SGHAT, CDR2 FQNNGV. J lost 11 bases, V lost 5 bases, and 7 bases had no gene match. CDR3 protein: CASSRDRWTAFF. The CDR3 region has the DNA TGTGCCAGCAGCCGGGACAGGTGGACGGCTTTCTTT.

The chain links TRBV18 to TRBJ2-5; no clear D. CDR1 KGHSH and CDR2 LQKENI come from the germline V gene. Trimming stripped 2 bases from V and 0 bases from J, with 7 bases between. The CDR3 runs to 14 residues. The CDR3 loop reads CASSPRSNQETQYF. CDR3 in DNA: TGTGCCAGCTCACCAAGATCTAACCAAGAGACCCAGTACTTC.

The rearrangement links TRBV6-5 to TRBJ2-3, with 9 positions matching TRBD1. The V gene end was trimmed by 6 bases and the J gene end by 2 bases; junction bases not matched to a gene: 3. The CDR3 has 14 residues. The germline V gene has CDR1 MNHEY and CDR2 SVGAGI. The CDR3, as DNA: TGTGCCAGCAGACAGGGGGCGGCCACAGATACGCAGTATTTT. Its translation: CASRQGAATDTQYF.

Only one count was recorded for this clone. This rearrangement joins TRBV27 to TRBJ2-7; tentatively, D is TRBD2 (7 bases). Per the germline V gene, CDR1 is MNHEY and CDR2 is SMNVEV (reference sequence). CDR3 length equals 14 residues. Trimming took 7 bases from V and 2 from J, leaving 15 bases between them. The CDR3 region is CASKVAGAPYEQYF. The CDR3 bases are TGTGCCAGCAAGGTTGCGGGGGCTCCCTACGAGCAGTACTTC.

The CDR3 sequence is CASRLQGATNYGYTF. For the CDR3, the DNA is TGCGCCAGCAGGTTACAGGGAGCAACTAACTATGGCTACACCTTC. The chain links TRBV5-1 to TRBJ1-2, with D perhaps matching TRBD1 (6 bases). The CDR3 runs 15 residues. Germline V gene data show CDR1 as SGHRS and CDR2 as YFSETQ. The ends were cut back, 5 bases at V and 0 bases at J, with 14 bases in the middle. Full variable domain (rest looked up from reference TRBV5-1 and TRBJ1-2): KAGVTQTPRYLIKTRGQQVTLSCSPISGHRSVSWYQQTPGQGLQFLFEYFSETQRNKGNFPGRFSGRQFSNSRSEMNVSTLELGDSALYLCASRLQGATNYGYTFGSGTRLTVV.